This T cell receptor beta chain was sequenced during a study of T cells in Graves' hyperthyroidism and ophthalmopathy (dated by TCRdb to between 2018 and 2021). Some background on the complete study: Peripheral blood was collected at initial diagnosis, before any treatment. To identify distinguishing TCR V-J signatures, a discovery cohort of some 99 patients was used, comprising some 43 with Graves' ophthalmopathy and 57 with stable Graves' hyperthyroidism. Whether ophthalmopathy could be predicted prospectively was tested in an independent validation cohort made up of 18 hyperthyroidism patients plus 17 patients who later progressed to ophthalmopathy. For training and testing, the roughly 100 patients in the discovery cohort were randomly divided in a 7:3 ratio. The study also compared thyroid tissue and blood T-cell repertoires from roughly 6 Graves' hyperthyroidism patients. Following sampling, methimazole starting at 30 mg daily was given to hyperthyroidism patients, and high-dose intravenous methylprednisolone was given to ophthalmopathy patients. According to the paper, TCR Vbeta CDR3 sequencing was carried out on 135 peripheral blood samples, which came from 40 to 45 ophthalmopathy, around 74 hyperthyroidism and roughly 17 progressor patients. General findings and caveats noted by the study authors: During validation, the model predicted progression to ophthalmopathy a median of roughly 7.1 months ahead of onset, with around 71% sensitivity and roughly 75% specificity. Most expanded thyroid clonotypes (frequency above 0.001) were also detected in blood, suggesting blood repertoires may reflect thyroid immune responses. Ophthalmopathy was separated from stable hyperthyroidism by a 13 V-J signature model, with over 85% sensitivity and approximately 84% specificity obtained in cross-validation and 80%/75% obtained in testing. Sample size was not statistically predetermined, and investigators were not blinded to group allocation.

The junction shows trimming of 3 bases on V and 1 base on J, and the gene matches do not reach 3 bases of it. Inclusive of the bounding cysteine and phenylalanine, the CDR3 is 14 residues long. This entry keeps only the CDR3 DNA: 42 bases, framed from base 1. CDR1 and CDR2 (DFQATT, SNEGSKA) derive from the germline V gene (reference sequence). Stable Graves' hyperthyroidism was defined as the absence of progression to ophthalmopathy over 18 months of follow-up. Hyperthyroidism patients were aged 18 to 65 years and newly diagnosed, with disease duration of less than 2 months. The study excluded patients with uncontrolled infections, other autoimmune diseases, pregnancy or lactation. Diagnoses were established on the basis of clinical symptoms, serum thyroxine and TRAb, thyroid ultrasound, and orbital computed tomography. PBMCs were isolated from about 9.2 ml of fresh peripheral blood by Ficoll-Paque density gradient centrifugation. Total RNA was extracted with Trizol reagent, and quality was checked on an Agilent 2100 Bioanalyzer.

This clonotype was detected ten times or more. The antigen it recognizes is unknown. The input lacks base qualities; no much larger clone sits a single base away. TCR beta CDR3 regions were amplified from RNA transcripts. The TCR CDR3 was subjected to a first round of RT-PCR using the HTBI primer set and the Qiagen OneStep RT-PCR kit. A second multiplex PCR round built the libraries, followed by size selection and purification. The libraries were sequenced on an Illumina HiSeq2000 using paired-end 100 bp reads. Per the authors' processing: SOAPnuke was used to process the raw data, throwing out any read that contained adapters or uncalled bases, had a mean Phred below 15, or lacked an exact constant-primer or identifier match. High-quality paired reads were merged using COPE v1.2.5, and each unique nucleotide sequence was defined as a clonotype. Clonotypes were aligned to IMGT TRBV, TRBD and TRBJ reference segments using MiTCR v1.1. The analysis was restricted to V-J combinations with a frequency above 0.0001, which together covered just over 99% of the repertoires. The TCS score was defined as the ratio of F50 (clonal expansion) to E x V (chaos), calculated using BLOSUM62-based TCRdist between CDR3 peptides within each V-J. Welch's t-statistics and random forest reduced roughly 530 V-J features to some 14, which were used in a naive Bayes classifier (R e1071). Starting from the raw public reads, TCRdb applied fastp trimming at Q25, assembled clones with MiXCR and retained in-frame beta chains. Entries that share a CDR3 protein sequence are merged under the most common genes and DNA. It is TCRdb's table, rather than the study itself, that gives the V and J calls and clone size. The sample table contains over 200,000 distinct CDR3 sequences; only one count was recorded for around 18% of them. The ten largest account for around two fifths of the sample.

This clonotype originated in a middle-aged man with Graves' hyperthyroidism. The chain uses TRBV20-1 and TRBJ2-3, with 8 central nucleotides matching TRBD2. The sequenced material came from blood. DNA sequence: TGCAGTGCTAGGGAGACTAGCGGCACAGATACGCAGTATTTT. Translated, it gives CSARETSGTDTQYF.